A selection of T cell receptor beta chains follows, all from one sample in a study of T cells in localized non-small cell lung cancer. The table came from immunoSEQ multiplex PCR; TCRdb's copy has only in-frame clones and leaves some out. The sample yields under 50,000 clones, around 87% seen once. Material: PBMCs, obtained before any cancer treatment. All receptors come from a man aged 35 to 69 with stage II lung adenocarcinoma. Both conserved end residues are part of each CDR3. Fields, in order: J gene, D gene, V gene, clone size, CDR3 protein, CDR3 DNA. The D gene is left open where the match is weak. Size tells how often a clone was seen (once, few, many) or the class of an expanded clone, and some rows leave it out.

J: TRBJ1-5
D: .
V: TRBV10-3
size: medium-sized
CDR3: CAISADGEQPQHF
DNA: TGTGCCATCAGTGCAGACGGTGAGCAGCCCCAGCATTTT

J: TRBJ2-3
D: .
V: TRBV5-1
size: .
CDR3: CASSLEGDTQYF
DNA: TGCGCCAGCAGCTTGGAGGGGGATACGCAGTATTTT

J: TRBJ1-2
D: TRBD1
V: TRBV5-1
size: .
CDR3: CASSPRTGLNYGYTF
DNA: TGCGCCAGCAGCCCCCGGACAGGGCTGAACTATGGCTACACCTTC

J: TRBJ2-4
D: TRBD1
V: TRBV5-1
size: .
CDR3: CASSLGRDRGAKNIQYF
DNA: TGCGCCAGCAGCTTGGGAAGGGACAGGGGGGCCAAAAACATTCAGTACTTC

J: TRBJ2-3
D: .
V: TRBV2
size: .
CDR3: CASSEAWGRTSTDTQYF
DNA: TGTGCCAGCAGTGAAGCGTGGGGAAGAACTAGCACAGATACGCAGTATTTT

J: TRBJ2-3
D: .
V: TRBV29-1
size: .
CDR3: CSVAAVGGDTQYF
DNA: TGCAGCGTCGCCGCCGTAGGGGGTGATACGCAGTATTTT

J: TRBJ2-1
D: .
V: TRBV19
size: .
CDR3: CASSQGGSYNEQFF
DNA: TGTGCCAGTAGTCAGGGGGGGTCCTACAATGAGCAGTTCTTC

J: TRBJ2-3
D: .
V: TRBV4-1
size: .
CDR3: CASSQEFVPGYLRTDTQYF
DNA: TGCGCCAGCAGCCAAGAATTCGTCCCAGGGTATCTGCGGACAGATACGCAGTATTTT

J: TRBJ2-3
D: .
V: TRBV9
size: .
CDR3: CASSVGASSTDTQYF
DNA: TGTGCCAGCAGCGTAGGAGCTTCTAGCACAGATACGCAGTATTTT

J: TRBJ1-1
D: .
V: TRBV30
size: .
CDR3: CAWSGGQGTEAFF
DNA: TGTGCCTGGAGTGGGGGGCAGGGGACTGAAGCTTTCTTT

J: TRBJ2-1
D: TRBD1
V: TRBV7-3
size: .
CDR3: CASSLGQGFNEQFF
DNA: TGTGCCAGCAGCTTGGGACAGGGGTTCAATGAGCAGTTCTTC

J: TRBJ1-1
D: .
V: TRBV18
size: .
CDR3: CASSPKENTEAFF
DNA: TGTGCCAGCTCACCGAAAGAAAACACTGAAGCTTTCTTT

J: TRBJ1-2
D: .
V: TRBV4-2
size: .
CDR3: CASSQDQRDGYTF
DNA: TGTGCCAGCAGCCAAGATCAGCGAGATGGCTACACCTTC

J: TRBJ1-6
D: .
V: TRBV4-1
size: .
CDR3: CASSQVPGNSPLHF
DNA: TGCGCCAGCAGCCAAGTTCCAGGGAATTCACCCCTCCACTTT

J: TRBJ1-5
D: .
V: TRBV6-5
size: .
CDR3: CASHLAGGYQPQHF
DNA: TGTGCCAGTCACCTAGCGGGGGGCTATCAGCCCCAGCATTTT

J: TRBJ2-3
D: TRBD2
V: TRBV19
size: .
CDR3: CASRRSSTSGDTQYF
DNA: TGTGCCAGTCGACGGTCCTCAACTAGCGGAGATACGCAGTATTTT

J: TRBJ1-4
D: .
V: TRBV10-3
size: .
CDR3: CAISKEDEKLFF
DNA: TGTGCCATCAGCAAGGAAGATGAAAAACTGTTTTTT

J: TRBJ2-3
D: .
V: TRBV6-5
size: .
CDR3: CASSYSGDRITDTQYF
DNA: TGTGCCAGCAGTTACTCAGGAGACAGGATCACAGATACGCAGTATTTT

J: TRBJ1-4
D: TRBD1
V: TRBV10-2
size: .
CDR3: CASSERDRYEKLFF
DNA: TGCGCCAGCAGTGAAAGGGACAGATATGAAAAACTGTTTTTT

J: TRBJ1-6
D: .
V: TRBV30
size: .
CDR3: CAWTFNRNSPLHF
DNA: TGTGCCTGGACCTTTAACAGGAATTCACCCCTCCACTTT

J: TRBJ1-2
D: .
V: TRBV5-6
size: .
CDR3: CASSLGRESYTF
DNA: TGTGCCAGCAGCTTGGGTCGCGAGAGCTACACCTTC

J: TRBJ2-3
D: .
V: TRBV7-2
size: once
CDR3: CASSPKRDTTDTQYF
DNA: TGTGCCAGCAGTCCGAAACGGGACACCACAGATACGCAGTATTTT

J: TRBJ2-1
D: .
V: TRBV7-3
size: once
CDR3: CASSSNVHNEQFF
DNA: TGTGCCAGCAGCTCTAACGTCCACAATGAGCAGTTCTTC

J: TRBJ2-7
D: .
V: TRBV7-9
size: .
CDR3: CASSFLQYEQYF
DNA: TGTGCCAGCAGCTTTCTCCAGTACGAGCAGTACTTC

J: TRBJ1-2
D: TRBD1
V: TRBV6-5
size: .
CDR3: CASQGLTGANYGYTF
DNA: TGTGCCAGCCAGGGGTTGACAGGGGCTAACTATGGCTACACCTTC

J: TRBJ2-2
D: TRBD2
V: TRBV7-3
size: .
CDR3: CASSPSGANTGELFF
DNA: TGTGCCAGCAGCCCTAGCGGGGCGAACACCGGGGAGCTGTTTTTT

J: TRBJ1-2
D: TRBD1
V: TRBV6-5
size: .
CDR3: CASSSSGTGYGYTF
DNA: TGTGCCAGCAGTTCCTCCGGGACAGGGTATGGCTACACCTTC

J: TRBJ2-1
D: TRBD1
V: TRBV28
size: once
CDR3: CASNLLRGPSYNEQFF
DNA: TGTGCCAGCAACCTTCTGAGGGGGCCCTCCTACAATGAGCAGTTCTTC

J: TRBJ1-2
D: .
V: TRBV19
size: .
CDR3: CASRTQIGGGYGYTF
DNA: TGTGCCAGTAGGACTCAGATTGGGGGCGGGTATGGCTACACCTTC

J: TRBJ1-3
D: .
V: TRBV7-6
size: .
CDR3: CASSLALTDPTIYF
DNA: TGTGCCAGCAGCTTAGCCCTGACGGACCCTACCATATATTTT

J: TRBJ1-1
D: TRBD1
V: TRBV27
size: .
CDR3: CASSASSGGTEAFF
DNA: TGTGCCAGCAGTGCCTCCTCAGGGGGCACTGAAGCTTTCTTT

J: TRBJ1-6
D: .
V: TRBV11-1
size: .
CDR3: CASSLANSPLHF
DNA: TGTGCCAGCAGCCTGGCTAATTCACCCCTCCACTTT

J: TRBJ2-1
D: .
V: TRBV30
size: .
CDR3: CAWNRGRADNEQFF
DNA: TGTGCCTGGAATAGGGGCAGGGCGGACAATGAGCAGTTCTTC

J: TRBJ2-3
D: TRBD2
V: TRBV19
size: .
CDR3: CASSIQPGVAGDTDTQYF
DNA: TGTGCCAGTAGTATCCAGCCGGGGGTAGCGGGGGATACAGATACGCAGTATTTT

J: TRBJ1-5
D: .
V: TRBV5-6
size: .
CDR3: CASSWMGGDQPQHF
DNA: TGTGCCAGCAGCTGGATGGGGGGGGATCAGCCCCAGCATTTT

J: TRBJ1-6
D: TRBD1
V: TRBV7-9
size: .
CDR3: CASSFKGASYNSPLHF
DNA: TGTGCCAGCAGCTTCAAGGGGGCCTCCTATAATTCACCCCTCCACTTT

J: TRBJ1-1
D: .
V: TRBV25-1
size: .
CDR3: CASSVRDRFEAFF
DNA: TGTGCCAGCAGTGTCCGTGACAGGTTTGAAGCTTTCTTT

J: TRBJ2-5
D: TRBD1
V: TRBV5-1
size: .
CDR3: CASSFRDRGQETQYF
DNA: TGCGCCAGCAGCTTCCGGGACAGGGGGCAAGAGACCCAGTACTTC

J: TRBJ2-2
D: TRBD1
V: TRBV5-4
size: .
CDR3: CASSTETGVATGELFF
DNA: TGTGCCAGCAGCACCGAGACAGGGGTGGCCACCGGGGAGCTGTTTTTT

J: TRBJ2-5
D: .
V: TRBV4-1
size: .
CDR3: CASSQGARETQYF
DNA: TGCGCCAGCAGCCAAGGGGCTAGGGAGACCCAGTACTTC

J: TRBJ2-2
D: .
V: TRBV5-1
size: .
CDR3: CASSGLTNTGELFF
DNA: TGCGCCAGCAGCGGACTAACCAACACCGGGGAGCTGTTTTTT

J: TRBJ1-2
D: .
V: TRBV30
size: .
CDR3: CAWSLDIFNYGYTF
DNA: TGTGCCTGGAGCCTGGACATTTTTAACTATGGCTACACCTTC

J: TRBJ1-2
D: TRBD1
V: TRBV19
size: .
CDR3: CASSFHRDRVDYTF
DNA: TGTGCCAGTAGTTTCCACCGGGACAGGGTTGACTACACCTTC

J: TRBJ2-1
D: .
V: TRBV6-1
size: .
CDR3: CASSASGQESYNEQFF
DNA: TGTGCCAGCAGTGCCTCTGGTCAGGAATCCTACAATGAGCAGTTCTTC

J: TRBJ2-1
D: .
V: TRBV9
size: once
CDR3: CASSVTDYAYNEQFF
DNA: TGTGCCAGCAGCGTTACAGATTACGCCTACAATGAGCAGTTCTTC

J: TRBJ1-3
D: .
V: TRBV5-8
size: few
CDR3: CASSLEGFSGNTIYF
DNA: TGTGCCAGCAGCTTGGAGGGTTTCTCTGGAAACACCATATATTTT

J: TRBJ2-6
D: .
V: TRBV2
size: .
CDR3: CASTDRRSGANVLTF
DNA: TGTGCCTCAACGGATCGGAGATCTGGGGCCAACGTCCTGACTTTC

J: TRBJ1-5
D: TRBD1
V: TRBV6-5
size: .
CDR3: CASSLDRGEDQPQHF
DNA: TGTGCCAGCAGCCTTGACAGGGGCGAGGATCAGCCCCAGCATTTT

J: TRBJ1-3
D: .
V: TRBV18
size: .
CDR3: CASSPGSSGNTIYF
DNA: TGTGCCAGCTCCCCAGGAAGCTCTGGAAACACCATATATTTT

J: TRBJ2-3
D: TRBD2
V: TRBV27
size: .
CDR3: CASSLSLLAGRTDTQYF
DNA: TGTGCCAGCAGTTTATCCCTACTAGCGGGAAGGACAGATACGCAGTATTTT

J: TRBJ2-5
D: TRBD1
V: TRBV28
size: once
CDR3: CASSTGGRKTQYF
DNA: TGTGCCAGCAGTACAGGGGGCCGGAAGACCCAGTACTTC